The 16 T cell receptor beta chains given below trace back to one sample, sequenced in a study of graft-versus-host responses after intestinal transplantation. Produced via immunoSEQ multiplex PCR; TCRdb's table is partial and in-frame only. This sample has roughly 110,000 clones, with roughly 86% found just once. Antigens for these TCRs are unknown. The material was unstimulated CD4+ T cells sorted from spleen or lymph node cells, obtained before transplant. These TCRs come from a human donor who was the organ donor for an intestinal transplant.

This rearrangement joins TRBV6-6 to TRBJ1-6, with a weak D call TRBD1 (5 bases). Trimming removed 5 bases at V and 8 bases at J, with 13 bases between. The CDR3 has 14 residues. Germline V gene lookup returns CDR1 MNHNY and CDR2 SVGAGI (reference sequence). The CDR3 sequence is CASSQGRYDSPLHF. In nucleotides, the CDR3 is TGTGCCAGCAGTCAGGGACGGTATGATTCACCCCTCCACTTT.

This clone was seen only once. The chain has TRBV19 and TRBJ2-5, with D perhaps assigned TRBD1 or TRBD2 (5 bases each). This CDR3 spans 16 amino acids. V lost 5 bases and J lost 1, with 17 bases in between. The V gene's germline CDR1 is LNHDA and CDR2 SQIVND (reference sequence). The DNA of the CDR3 is TGTGCCAGTAGTGAGGGCCGGTGGGGGACCCAAGAGACCCAGTACTTC. It codes for CASSEGRWGTQETQYF.

This chain connects TRBV6-5 to TRBJ1-2; TRBD1 agrees at 9 bases. Germline trimming cut 0 bases from V and 7 bases from J; bases unmatched to any gene: 6. Germline assignment: CDR1 MNHEY and CDR2 SVGAGI. CDR3 length equals 15 residues. This chain's CDR3 is CASSYSRWTGVGYTF. The CDR3 DNA reads as TGTGCCAGCAGTTACTCTAGATGGACAGGGGTTGGCTACACCTTC.

The chain recombines TRBV10-1 with TRBJ2-7; TRBD2 matches 12 bases. J gave up 11 bases and V 4 bases, and 6 bases lay outside the gene matches. Per germline, CDR1 WNHNN and CDR2 SYGVQD (reference sequence). This CDR3 is built from 13 residues. The CDR3 is CASSATSGGTEYF. The CDR3 bases are TGCGCCAGCAGTGCAACTAGCGGGGGGACGGAGTACTTC.

The chain has TRBV19 and TRBJ2-7; D ambiguous. This CDR3 has 16 residues. Germline values: CDR1 LNHDA, CDR2 SQIVND (reference sequence). V dropped 5 bases and J dropped 0 bases, with 17 bases sitting between them. The DNA of the CDR3 is TGTGCCAGTAGTCCCAGTGGGCTCCTGAGCTCCTACGAGCAGTACTTC. As protein: CASSPSGLLSSYEQYF. The full variable domain, rest sourced from reference TRBV19 and TRBJ2-7, is DGGITQSPKYLFRKEGQNVTLSCEQNLNHDAMYWYRQDPGQGLRLIYYSQIVNDFQKGDIAEGYSVSREKKESFPLTVTSAQKNPTAFYLCASSPSGLLSSYEQYFGPGTRLTVT.

The genes are TRBV2 and TRBJ2-7, with TRBD2 matching 7 bases. Looked up from germline, CDR1 is SNHLY and CDR2 is FYNNEI. This CDR3 spans 13 amino acids. Trimming removed 6 bases from V and 3 bases from J; junction bases left unmatched: 5. The CDR3, as DNA: TGTGCCAGCAGAATCGGGACTAACTACGAGCAGTACTTC. It translates to CASRIGTNYEQYF.

The rearrangement uses TRBV7-3 and TRBJ1-1; D uncertain. The CDR3 is 13 residues long. Germline CDR1 reads SGHTA; CDR2 reads FQGTGA. V lost 4 bases to trimming and J lost 1 base, with 7 bases between them. The CDR3 sequence is CASSSGPNTEAFF. The CDR3 bases are TGTGCCAGCAGCTCCGGACCGAACACTGAAGCTTTCTTT.

This sequence joins TRBV6-5 and TRBJ1-6, with D maybe TRBD1 (5 bases). V lost 7 bases and J 4 bases, leaving 8 bases between the germline ends. The CDR3 covers 13 residues. Germline CDR1 and CDR2: MNHEY and SVGAGI. The CDR3 DNA sequence: TGTGCCAGCAACAGGTCATATAATTCACCCCTCCACTTT. Its translation: CASNRSYNSPLHF.

This sequence joins TRBV21-1 and TRBJ1-3; TRBD1, as called in the table, went unchecked against the DNA. TRBV21-1 is a documented pseudogene. The CDR3 covers 16 residues. The CDR3 DNA follows: TGTGCCAGCAGCAAAGCCGCGGCAGGGGGATCAAACACCATATATTTT. Encoded protein: CASSKAAAGGSNTIYF.

This chain joins TRBV11-1 and TRBJ2-1, with 10 bases identical to TRBD2. The junction had 14 bases not matched to a gene; V was cut back by 4 bases and J by 8 bases. Germline V gene sequence: CDR1 SGHAT, CDR2 FQDESV (reference sequence). The CDR3 runs 17 residues. The CDR3 DNA reads as TGTGCCAGCAGCTGGGAGCGCAGCGGGAGGGCCAGGGATGAGCAGTTCTTC. It specifies CASSWERSGRARDEQFF.

The rearrangement uses TRBV7-2 and TRBJ1-4; 8 bases are a match to TRBD1. In germline, CDR1 is SGHTA, CDR2 FQGNSA. The CDR3 loop spans 15 amino acids. Trimming took 4 bases from V and 8 from J; bases not matched to a gene: 9. In nucleotides, the CDR3 is TGTGCCAGCAGCTCAACGCAGGGGGCTGGAGAAAAACTGTTTTTT. Protein product: CASSSTQGAGEKLFF.

The gene calls are TRBV11-1 and TRBJ1-1; maybe TRBD1 (6 bases). V was clipped by 1 base and J by 1 base, with 10 bases between them. The CDR3 sequence is 15 residues long. In germline, CDR1 is SGHAT, CDR2 FQDESV (reference sequence). CDR3 residues: CASSLGGQKNTEAFF. As DNA, the CDR3 is TGTGCCAGCAGCTTAGGGGGACAAAAGAACACTGAAGCTTTCTTT.

The chain carries TRBV10-3 and TRBJ1-5; tentative D call: TRBD1 (5 bases). V dropped 2 bases and J dropped 4 bases, with 18 bases sitting between them. This CDR3 has 17 residues. Germline V lookup: CDR1 ENHRY, CDR2 SYGVKD. The CDR3 DNA follows: TGTGCCATCAGTGAGAGGGCAGGGACTAATGAAAATCAGCCCCAGCATTTT. Its protein product is CAISERAGTNENQPQHF.

The V gene is TRBV7-9, the J gene TRBJ1-1; 10 positions agree with TRBD1. Germline trimming cut 5 bases from V and 9 bases from J; bases unmatched to any gene: 9. Germline V lookup: CDR1 SEHNR, CDR2 FQNEAQ (reference sequence). The CDR3 covers 14 residues. The CDR3 DNA is TGTGCCAGCAGCGCCGCGACAGGGGGCCTACAAGCTTTCTTT. This codes for CASSAATGGLQAFF.

The chain is built from TRBV6-5 and TRBJ2-7; 7 bases match TRBD1. V shed 10 bases, J shed 1 base, and the junction held 10 bases outside the gene matches. The CDR3 has 14 amino acids. Germline CDR1 is MNHEY and CDR2 is SVGAGI. CDR3 in DNA: TGTGCCACCCGCTCCCGGGACAGATCCTACGAGCAGTACTTC. Translated, it gives CATRSRDRSYEQYF.

The chain uses TRBV7-3 and TRBJ2-3, with a weak D call TRBD1 (5 bases). The CDR3 is 15 amino acids. CDR1 and CDR2 from the germline V gene are SGHTA and FQGTGA. Trimming took off 5 bases at V and 5 bases at J, with 17 bases between the two ends. This chain's CDR3 is CASSPGPRVGDTQYF. CDR3 sequence (DNA): TGTGCCAGCAGCCCAGGGCCCAGGGTTGGAGATACGCAGTATTTT.